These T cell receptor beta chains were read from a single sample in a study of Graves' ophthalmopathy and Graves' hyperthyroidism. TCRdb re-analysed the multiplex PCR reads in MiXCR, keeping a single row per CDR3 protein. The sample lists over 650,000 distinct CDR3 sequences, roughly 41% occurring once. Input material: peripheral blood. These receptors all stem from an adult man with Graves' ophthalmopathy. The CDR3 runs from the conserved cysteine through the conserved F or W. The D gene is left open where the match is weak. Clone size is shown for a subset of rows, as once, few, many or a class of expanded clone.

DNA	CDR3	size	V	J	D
TGTGCCAGCAGCTTACAGGGAGGAGACTCACCCCTCCACTTT	CASSLQGGDSPLHF	many	TRBV11-2	TRBJ1-6	NA
TGTGCCAGCTCAACAGGGGGCAGAGAGACCCAGTACTTC	CASSTGGRETQYF	NA	TRBV18	TRBJ2-5	TRBD1
TGTGCCAGCAGCGTGGGACAGGGTGAGGCTTTCTTT	CASSVGQGEAFF	NA	TRBV9	TRBJ1-1	TRBD1
TGCAGTGCTAGTAGTCCTTCGGCTAATCAGCCCCAGCATTTT	CSASSPSANQPQHF	many	TRBV20-1	TRBJ1-5	NA
TGTGCCAGCAGCCGGGGTAGTCAGGGGGGCAATCAGCCCCAGCATTTT	CASSRGSQGGNQPQHF	few	TRBV12-3/TRBV12-4	TRBJ1-5	TRBD1
TGCGCCAGCAGCCTAACTAGCGGGGGGGCCCACGAGCAGTACTTC	CASSLTSGGAHEQYF	many	TRBV5-1	TRBJ2-7	TRBD2
TGTGCCAGCAGCTTAGGAGGGGTTCATGGGCAGCCCCAGCATTTT	CASSLGGVHGQPQHF	NA	TRBV7-8	TRBJ1-5	NA
TGTGCCAGCAGCTTAGGAGAAGCTGAAGCTTTCTTT	CASSLGEAEAFF	few	TRBV7-9	TRBJ1-1	NA
TGTGCCAGCAGCTTTGCTACAGGGAGTCACGGCTACACCTTC	CASSFATGSHGYTF	many	TRBV7-9	TRBJ1-2	NA
TGCGCCAGCAGCCAGAGGGAATCGGTCTACGAGCAGTACTTC	CASSQRESVYEQYF	NA	TRBV4-1	TRBJ2-7	NA
TGTGCCAGCAGTCCGTGGGGGAATATGAACACTGAAGCTTTCTTT	CASSPWGNMNTEAFF	many	TRBV12-3/TRBV12-4	TRBJ1-1	NA
TGTGCTAGCAGCTTAGTCCCCCCCAGGGGGGGGAAAGAGACCCAGTACTTC	CASSLVPPRGGKETQYF	many	TRBV7-7	TRBJ2-5	NA
TGTGCCAGCAGCCAAGATAACTCGGCAGGGGGGAATTCACCCCTCCACTTT	CASSQDNSAGGNSPLHF	NA	TRBV9	TRBJ1-6	TRBD1
TGTGCCAGCAGACAAGACACCAGGGATCATTACGAGCAGTACTTC	CASRQDTRDHYEQYF	NA	TRBV2	TRBJ2-7	NA
TGTGCCACCAGCAGAGAGCTCGCCGGGACACTTACCTACGAGCAGTACTTC	CATSRELAGTLTYEQYF	NA	TRBV15	TRBJ2-7	NA
TGCAGCGGGGGACAGGCTGGGGCCAACGTCCTGACTTTC	CSGGQAGANVLTF	NA	TRBV29-1	TRBJ2-6	TRBD1
TGCAGTGCTAACCCTACAGGGGCGTCAGAGACCCAGTACTTC	CSANPTGASETQYF	many	TRBV20-1	TRBJ2-5	TRBD1
TGTGCCACCAGCAGGGGGGGGGGGGCTGCAGGGGCCAACGTCCTGACTTTC	CATSRGGGAAGANVLTF	many	TRBV15	TRBJ2-6	NA
TGTGCCAGCAGCCTGCAGGGTCCGGGTCAGCCCCAGCATTTT	CASSLQGPGQPQHF	NA	TRBV6-6	TRBJ1-5	NA
TGTGCCAGCAGCCAAGAAGATACCATTTCGCAGGTCAATCAGCCCCAGCATTTT	CASSQEDTISQVNQPQHF	NA	TRBV2	TRBJ1-5	NA
TGTGCCAGCAGTGAGTTGCAAGATACGCAGTATTTT	CASSELQDTQYF	NA	TRBV2	TRBJ2-3	NA
TGTGCCAGCAGCTACAAGACCGGGGAGCTGTTTTTT	CASSYKTGELFF	many	TRBV7-3	TRBJ2-2	NA
TGTGCCAGCACGAGGGCGGGGGATCAGCCCCAGTACTTC	CASTRAGDQPQYF	NA	TRBV6-1	TRBJ2-5	TRBD2
TGTGCCATCAGGACAGGGGGCAGGCTCAGTAATTCACCCCTCCACTTT	CAIRTGGRLSNSPLHF	NA	TRBV10-3	TRBJ1-6	TRBD1
TGTGCCACCGGTGAGTCGGACCTCGGTCAGCCCCAGCATTTT	CATGESDLGQPQHF	NA	TRBV10-3	TRBJ1-5	NA
TGTGCCAGCAGTGCGACAGTGAACACCGGGGAGCTGTTTTTT	CASSATVNTGELFF	NA	TRBV10-3	TRBJ2-2	NA
TGTGCCATCAGGACAGGTGGCAGGGGGTTGGGTGCCGAGCAGTACTTC	CAIRTGGRGLGAEQYF	NA	TRBV10-3	TRBJ2-7	TRBD1
TGTGCCAGCAGTGAAAGGGGGGCTACTGGAAACACCATATATTTT	CASSERGATGNTIYF	many	TRBV2	TRBJ1-3	NA
TGTGCCACGAAAAAACCGACCGGGGAGCTGTTTTTT	CATKKPTGELFF	NA	TRBV9	TRBJ2-2	NA
TGTGCCAGCAGCTTGGGAGGACTAGCGGGGACCACAGATACGCAGTATTTT	CASSLGGLAGTTDTQYF	NA	TRBV7-2	TRBJ2-3	TRBD2
TGTGCCAGCAGCTCCCGACAGGGTGCGGACGAGCAGTACTTC	CASSSRQGADEQYF	few	TRBV7-2	TRBJ2-7	TRBD1
TGCAGTGCTAGTCCCACAGGGGGCCGGGGAAACACCATATATTTT	CSASPTGGRGNTIYF	few	TRBV20-1	TRBJ1-3	TRBD1
TGTGCCTGGCAGGGGAAGGGCTCACCCCTCCACTTT	CAWQGKGSPLHF	NA	TRBV30	TRBJ1-6	NA